Listed below are T cell receptor beta chains from one sample, sequenced in a study of shared clonotypes between healthy human individuals. Some clones are missing from TCRdb's copy, which holds only in-frame ones; the method was immunoSEQ multiplex PCR. The table shows some 2.3 million clones, with 90% to 95% occurring only once. Material: naive CD4+ T cells from PBMCs. Source of these receptors: a young man in good health. Some clones in this sample may be carry-over from other donors' samples. CDR3s include the opening cysteine and the closing phenylalanine or tryptophan. A D gene is named only where the DNA matches it firmly. Size is omitted from some rows. Given values are once, few, many or a class for expanded clones.

CDR3 protein,CDR3 DNA,J gene,V gene,clone size,D gene
CASSRQGPDYGYTF,TGTGCCAGTAGTAGACAGGGGCCTGACTATGGCTACACCTTC,TRBJ1-2,TRBV19,-,TRBD1
CASSEVIVAGGGTEAFF,TGTGCCAGCAGTGAAGTGATTGTTGCAGGGGGAGGCACTGAAGCTTTCTTT,TRBJ1-1,TRBV6-1,-,TRBD1
CASSLRAGGPGDTQYF,TGTGCCAGCAGCTTAAGGGCGGGAGGGCCCGGAGATACGCAGTATTTT,TRBJ2-3,TRBV7-3,once,TRBD2
CAWTTLGQGKSYGYTF,TGTGCCTGGACCACCCTGGGACAGGGGAAAAGCTATGGCTACACCTTC,TRBJ1-2,TRBV30,-,TRBD1
CASSPIRGEKLFF,TGTGCCAGCTCACCCATCCGAGGCGAAAAACTGTTTTTT,TRBJ1-4,TRBV18,-,-
CASSLDGQTDTQYF,TGTGCCAGCAGCTTAGATGGGCAAACAGATACGCAGTATTTT,TRBJ2-3,TRBV11-3,-,-
CASSPGHLGKNIQYF,TGTGCCAGCAGTCCGGGACATCTAGGCAAAAACATTCAGTACTTC,TRBJ2-4,TRBV28,once,-
CASRQDLGGLTEAFF,TGTGCCAGCAGGCAAGATCTAGGGGGTTTGACTGAAGCTTTCTTT,TRBJ1-1,TRBV14,-,-
CASSKGGVGDRESEQYF,TGTGCCAGCAGCAAAGGGGGAGTTGGGGACAGGGAAAGCGAGCAGTACTTC,TRBJ2-7,TRBV21-1,once,-
CASSESRTGGDEAFF,TGCGCCAGCAGTGAGTCCCGGACAGGGGGCGATGAGGCTTTCTTT,TRBJ1-1,TRBV10-1,-,TRBD1
CASSSLGQGPNEKLFF,TGTGCCAGCAGTTCCCTCGGACAGGGGCCTAATGAAAAACTGTTTTTT,TRBJ1-4,TRBV27,-,TRBD1
CASSPRHPASLETQYF,TGTGCCAGCAGCCCCCGACACCCCGCGTCTTTGGAGACCCAGTACTTC,TRBJ2-5,TRBV4-2,-,-
CASSNPAGREFF,TGTGCCAGCAGTAACCCAGCGGGTCGGGAGTTCTTC,TRBJ2-1,TRBV28,-,-
CASSLGRAQETQYF,TGTGCCAGCAGCTTAGGCCGGGCACAAGAGACCCAGTACTTC,TRBJ2-5,TRBV7-2,once,-
CASSPITEPRGNTIYF,TGTGCCAGCTCACCAATAACCGAACCGCGGGGAAACACCATATATTTT,TRBJ1-3,TRBV18,-,-
CASSPGTGNTIYF,TGTGCCAGCAGTCCCGGAACTGGAAACACCATATATTTT,TRBJ1-3,TRBV7-9,-,-
CASSQNTGIATNEKLFF,TGTGCCAGCAGCCAAAACACCGGTATTGCAACTAATGAAAAACTGTTTTTT,TRBJ1-4,TRBV28,once,-
CSVSSPSGTDTQYF,TGCAGCGTCTCTAGCCCCAGCGGAACAGATACGCAGTATTTT,TRBJ2-3,TRBV29-1,-,-
CASSPAAVGAGYNEQFF,TGTGCCAGCAGTCCTGCCGCTGTGGGAGCTGGGTACAATGAGCAGTTCTTC,TRBJ2-1,TRBV27,-,-